The clone carrying this T cell receptor (beta chain) has only a few counts. Antigen: not known. The data are from a study of blood T cells in healthy people across ages. Sample-barcoded 5' priming and a J-beta primer mix drove a second PCR of about 7 to 12 cycles. MiXCR, run by TCRdb on the 5' RACE reads, gives a single entry per CDR3 protein. The data show 1,500,000 or so distinct CDR3 sequences, about 45% seen once. Regarding the study as a whole: Strong correlation was found linking TCR beta diversity to naive T cell percentage. Without sorted subsets, naive and antigen-experienced compartments could not be conclusively compared.

This sequence originates from a woman under 30 in good health. Sequencing was done on a sample of blood.

The CDR3 sequence: CASSQIPGQGLRSSYNSPLHF. The CDR3 nucleotides are TGCGCCAGCAGCCAGATTCCGGGACAGGGTCTTAGGAGCTCCTATAATTCACCCCTCCACTTT. V and J are TRBV4-3 and TRBJ1-6, with 9 bases that match TRBD1. V lost 3 bases, J lost 0 bases, and 15 bases stayed unmatched. The CDR3 spans 21 residues. Germline V gives CDR1 LGHNA, CDR2 YSLEER.